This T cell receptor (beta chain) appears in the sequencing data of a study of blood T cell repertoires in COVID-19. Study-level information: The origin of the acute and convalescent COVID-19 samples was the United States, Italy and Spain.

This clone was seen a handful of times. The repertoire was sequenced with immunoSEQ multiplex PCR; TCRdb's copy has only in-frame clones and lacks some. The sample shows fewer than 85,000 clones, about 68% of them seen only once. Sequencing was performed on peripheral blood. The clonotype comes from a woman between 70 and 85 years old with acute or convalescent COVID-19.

CDR3: CASSKGDYEQFF. The DNA of the CDR3 is TGTGCCAGCAGCAAAGGGGACTATGAGCAGTTCTTC. V gene TRBV11-2 combines with J gene TRBJ2-1, with D perhaps matching TRBD2 (6 bases). The CDR3 covers 12 residues. Germline CDR1 is SGHAT and CDR2 is FQNNGV. V was pared by 5 bases and J by 8 bases, with 10 bases between.